The clone carrying this T cell receptor beta chain turned up a few times. Its matching antigen is unknown. These data originate in a study of blood T cells in healthy people across ages. Study background: When template switching was applied, about one barcoded beta molecule was captured per two T cells. Study-wide results and limits: Fewer expanded clones and more diversity marked long-lived versus aged donors.

A second 7 to 11 cycle PCR used barcoded and J-beta primers. TCRdb re-analysed the 5' RACE reads in MiXCR, keeping a single row per CDR3 protein. The table lists around 990,000 distinct CDR3 sequences, around 27% of them singletons. Each sample provided at least 6 micrograms of extracted total RNA. The same sample was also used in a study of T cells of mothers and their children. According to that study: The TCR beta CDR3 read count exceeded 9.5 million for each mother and was approximately 3 million for each child.

Sequenced sample: blood. The clonotype was recovered from a girl aged 2-10 years in good health.

In DNA form, the CDR3 reads TGTGCCAGCAGTTTCGCGAGCGGGAGGGCCAATGAGCAGTTCTTC. This codes for CASSFASGRANEQFF. This chain uses TRBV12-3 or TRBV12-4 with TRBJ2-1, with 10 nucleotides matching TRBD2. CDR3 length equals 15 residues. Trimming took 3 bases from V and 6 from J; bases not matched to a gene: 5.